This T cell receptor (beta chain) is from a study of cytomegalovirus exposure and HLA in healthy donors. Study-wide results and limits: Some V segments (TRBV6-2 and TRBV6-3 among them) were excluded as indistinguishable. Common viral pathogens were later found to be apparently linked to several of the most significant clusters. Analyzed later, association rates of TCRs varied across HLA loci, with DRB1 most and HLA-C fewest. HLA restriction was apparent for most CMV-associated TCR beta chains in a later analysis.

Primers included in the PCR were 60 Vbeta and 13 Jbeta primers. Only in-frame clones appear in the TCRdb table, and some are missing; sequencing was by immunoSEQ multiplex PCR. The table has under 300,000 clones, roughly 88% seen once; the top ten hold about 4%. Regarding this clone: Its antigen is not known. One junction end disagrees with the germline gene, perhaps due to a read error.

Germline V gives CDR1 SEHNR, CDR2 FQNEAQ (reference sequence). The length of the CDR3 is 14 residues. The origin of this receptor is a man aged 35 to 55 in good health and CMV-seropositive. Material: PBMCs. The rearrangement links TRBV7-9 to TRBJ1-5, with D uncertain. CDR3 sequence (DNA): TGTTCCAGCAGCTTAGGAGGGTATAATCAGCCCCAGCATTTT. Encoded protein: CSSSLGGYNQPQHF.